These 6 T cell receptor beta chains share one sample of origin, sequenced in a study of T-cell reconstitution after alpha-beta-depleted transplantation in children. As it was prepared, the TCRbeta library received unique molecular identifiers. Using its own MiXCR run on the PCR reads, TCRdb lists one record per CDR3 protein. The data show roughly 310,000 distinct CDR3 sequences, approximately 23% seen once. Sample: PBMCs, mostly from graft donor cells, taken 180 days after TCRalphabeta/CD19-depleted stem cell transplant. The source of these receptors is a male patient under 18 who had a stem cell transplant for acute lymphoblastic leukemia, so the T cells may come from the graft donor.

This clonotype occurred a few times. The chain couples TRBV20-1 to TRBJ1-1; D is undetermined. V was trimmed by 7 bases and J by 5 bases, leaving 11 bases between them. Germline CDR1 DFQATT, CDR2 SNEGSKA (reference sequence). The CDR3 has 11 amino acids. The CDR3 bases are TGCAGTGGGGGTTGGGGAACTGAAGCTTTCTTT. It encodes CSGGWGTEAFF.

Regarding this clonotype: This may be a read error, as it is one base from a much larger clone. The chain carries TRBV4-1 and TRBJ2-7; 10 positions agree with TRBD2. The junction had 4 bases not matched to a gene; V was cut back by 0 bases and J by 5 bases. Germline V CDR1 and CDR2: MGHRA, YSYEKL. CDR3 length equals 15 residues. The CDR3 here is CASSQDELAGDEQYF. In DNA form, the CDR3 reads TGCGCCAGCAGCCAAGATGAGCTAGCGGGAGACGAGCAGTACTTC.

Notes on this clonotype: A much larger clonotype is one base distant, so this may be a read error. This sequence joins TRBV7-2 and TRBJ2-7; no clear D. The CDR3 covers 14 residues. Looked up from germline, CDR1 is SGHTA and CDR2 is FQGNSA. With 1 base removed from V and 2 bases from J, the gap between germline ends came to 9 bases. CDR3 in amino acids: CASSLGGPPYEQYF. The CDR3 region has the DNA TGTGCCAGCAGCTTAGGGGGTCCTCCCTACGAGCAGTACTTC.

A few counts support this clonotype. The rearrangement joins TRBV11-2 to TRBJ2-2; perhaps TRBD2 as D (7 bases). V was trimmed by 1 base and J by 1 base, leaving 13 bases between them. The germline V gene encodes CDR1 SGHAT and CDR2 FQNNGV. The CDR3 has 17 residues. CDR3 bases: TGTGCCAGCAGCTTAGTTTTGGGAGGGGGGAACACCGGGGAGCTGTTTTTT. As protein: CASSLVLGGGNTGELFF.

The chain recombines TRBV9 with TRBJ1-1, with D perhaps TRBD1 (5 bases). Between the trimmed V and J ends, which lost 0 bases and 0 bases, there was a span of 9 bases. Per germline, CDR1 SGDLS and CDR2 YYNGEE. The length of the CDR3 is 15 residues. DNA for the CDR3: TGTGCCAGCAGCGTAGGGGGCGGGTTGAACACTGAAGCTTTCTTT. It yields the protein CASSVGGGLNTEAFF.

The CDR3 region is CASSPRTSAKDEQFF. Here the CDR3 DNA reads TGTGCCAGCAGCCCAAGGACTAGCGCGAAGGATGAGCAGTTCTTC. The V call is TRBV12-3 or TRBV12-4, the J call TRBJ2-1, with 9 bases lining up with TRBD2. The CDR3 runs 15 residues. V shed 6 bases, J shed 8 bases, and the junction held 11 bases outside the gene matches.